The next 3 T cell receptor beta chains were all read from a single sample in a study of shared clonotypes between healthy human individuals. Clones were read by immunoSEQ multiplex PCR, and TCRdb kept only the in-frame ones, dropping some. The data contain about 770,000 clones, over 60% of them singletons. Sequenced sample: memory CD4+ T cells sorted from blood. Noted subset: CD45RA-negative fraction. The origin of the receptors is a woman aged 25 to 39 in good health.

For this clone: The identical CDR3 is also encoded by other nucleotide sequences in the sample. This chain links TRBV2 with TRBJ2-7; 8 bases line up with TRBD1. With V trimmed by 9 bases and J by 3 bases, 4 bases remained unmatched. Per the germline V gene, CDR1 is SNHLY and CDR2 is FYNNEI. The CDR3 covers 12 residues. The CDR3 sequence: CASRQGSYEQYF. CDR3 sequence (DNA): TGTGCCAGTCGACAGGGGAGCTACGAGCAGTACTTC.

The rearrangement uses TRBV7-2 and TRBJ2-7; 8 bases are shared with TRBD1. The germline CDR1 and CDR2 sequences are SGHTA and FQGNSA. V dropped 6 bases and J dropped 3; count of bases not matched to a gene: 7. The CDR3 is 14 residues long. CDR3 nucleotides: TGTGCCAGCAGAACAGGGGGACAGCTCTACGAGCAGTACTTC. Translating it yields CASRTGGQLYEQYF.

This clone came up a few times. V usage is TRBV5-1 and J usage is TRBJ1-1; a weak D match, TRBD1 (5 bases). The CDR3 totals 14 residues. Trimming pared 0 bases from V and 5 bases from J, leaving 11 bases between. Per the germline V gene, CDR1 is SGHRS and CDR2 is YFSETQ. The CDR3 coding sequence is TGCGCCAGCAGCTTGGTAAAGGGGTCGACTGAAGCTTTCTTT. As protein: CASSLVKGSTEAFF. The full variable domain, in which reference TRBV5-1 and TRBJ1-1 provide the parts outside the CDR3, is KAGVTQTPRYLIKTRGQQVTLSCSPISGHRSVSWYQQTPGQGLQFLFEYFSETQRNKGNFPGRFSGRQFSNSRSEMNVSTLELGDSALYLCASSLVKGSTEAFFGQGTRLTVV.